These T cell receptor beta chains were read from a single sample in a study of monozygotic twins with inflammatory bowel disease. TCRdb re-analyzed the 5' RACE reads; it lists each CDR3 protein once, without DNA. Recorded for this sample: fewer than 550,000 distinct CDR3 sequences. Specimen: blood. The receptor source for this set is a human donor with ulcerative colitis or Crohn's disease, or a healthy co-twin of an affected twin (not recorded which). Both conserved end residues are part of each CDR3.

J: TRBJ2-2; V: TRBV12-3/TRBV12-4; CDR3: CASSLYGRGTGELFF
J: TRBJ2-3; V: TRBV7-2; CDR3: CASSPRQGGPDTQYF
J: TRBJ2-2; V: TRBV7-6; CDR3: CASSPQSTGELFF
J: TRBJ2-7; V: TRBV7-2; CDR3: CASSYLEAQVPLEQYF
J: TRBJ2-3; V: TRBV7-3; CDR3: CASSLSGARTDTQYF
J: TRBJ1-4; V: TRBV18; CDR3: CASSPAGTGYQKLFF
J: TRBJ1-2; V: TRBV24-1; CDR3: CATSDLGPDRGLSPGNTF
J: TRBJ1-6; V: TRBV6-5; CDR3: CASSYAYSPLHF
J: TRBJ2-1; V: TRBV18; CDR3: CASSPRGAPDNEQFF
J: TRBJ2-1; V: TRBV7-3; CDR3: CASSFSGNEQFF
J: TRBJ2-1; V: TRBV6-1; CDR3: CASSVYRGRGGFLGEQFF
J: TRBJ2-7; V: TRBV4-1; CDR3: CASSHGLKGSYEQYF
J: TRBJ2-7; V: TRBV4-3; CDR3: CASSQDRDSSYEQYF
J: TRBJ1-2; V: TRBV12-3/TRBV12-4; CDR3: CASSPTVPTTGYTF
J: TRBJ1-2; V: TRBV6-5; CDR3: CASSLNGDYGYTF
J: TRBJ1-4; V: TRBV6-1; CDR3: CASSARGKGTNEKLFF
J: TRBJ2-2; V: TRBV12-3/TRBV12-4; CDR3: CASTFGLNTGELFF
J: TRBJ2-1; V: TRBV6-5; CDR3: CASSYGTLEFF
J: TRBJ1-2; V: TRBV20-1; CDR3: CSARTGGDGYTF
J: TRBJ1-6; V: TRBV29-1; CDR3: CSVRGLDQNSPLHF
J: TRBJ1-3; V: TRBV12-3/TRBV12-4; CDR3: CASSPGGEWGNTIYF
J: TRBJ2-3; V: TRBV7-2; CDR3: CAGSFLMDTQYF
J: TRBJ2-1; V: TRBV7-9; CDR3: CASSPQGQGYNEQFF
J: TRBJ2-2; V: TRBV19; CDR3: CASTTSGTVNTGELFF
J: TRBJ2-7; V: TRBV20-1; CDR3: CSARDRGNYYEQYF
J: TRBJ2-2; V: TRBV2; CDR3: CASSGIGQGSSLLFF
J: TRBJ2-5; V: TRBV20-1; CDR3: CSASTGYQETQYF
J: TRBJ2-3; V: TRBV20-1; CDR3: CSPPEPAAIVGTQYF
J: TRBJ2-1; V: TRBV20-1; CDR3: CSARDVRTSGRAGSYNEQFF
J: TRBJ2-5; V: TRBV20-1; CDR3: CSASMGGSDGTQYF
J: TRBJ2-1; V: TRBV5-4; CDR3: CASSDTWTSYNEQFF
J: TRBJ2-1; V: TRBV3-1; CDR3: CASSQAANEQFF
J: TRBJ2-3; V: TRBV6-2/TRBV6-3; CDR3: CASSSFVGRTDTQYF
J: TRBJ1-1; V: TRBV25-1; CDR3: CASSDDNTGKITGAFF
J: TRBJ2-1; V: TRBV7-3; CDR3: CASSGRPTSEQFF
J: TRBJ2-7; V: TRBV11-2; CDR3: CASSLRPLEGLRQYEQYF
J: TRBJ1-5; V: TRBV27; CDR3: CASSSSFDQPQHF
J: TRBJ1-1; V: TRBV3-1; CDR3: CASSQVQGNTEAFF
J: TRBJ2-3; V: TRBV11-2; CDR3: CASSLTQGFTDTQYF
J: TRBJ2-7; V: TRBV20-1; CDR3: CSALSRPTYEQYF
J: TRBJ2-1; V: TRBV6-5; CDR3: CASSLGQGSKQFF
J: TRBJ2-1; V: TRBV5-1; CDR3: CASSLATVQPDEQFF
J: TRBJ2-1; V: TRBV29-1; CDR3: CSGRIAGGPNEQFF
J: TRBJ2-7; V: TRBV6-4; CDR3: CASTGTPGTYEQYF
J: TRBJ1-5; V: TRBV5-1; CDR3: CASSLVGDVNQPQHF
J: TRBJ2-1; V: TRBV4-3; CDR3: CASSHAPSGGYNEQFF
J: TRBJ2-5; V: TRBV5-1; CDR3: CASSLQAEPQETQYF
J: TRBJ2-6; V: TRBV6-1; CDR3: CASSHTGGTVPGANVLTF
J: TRBJ2-5; V: TRBV11-2; CDR3: CASSSRAVETQYF
J: TRBJ2-5; V: TRBV5-1; CDR3: CASRVRGGLQETQYF